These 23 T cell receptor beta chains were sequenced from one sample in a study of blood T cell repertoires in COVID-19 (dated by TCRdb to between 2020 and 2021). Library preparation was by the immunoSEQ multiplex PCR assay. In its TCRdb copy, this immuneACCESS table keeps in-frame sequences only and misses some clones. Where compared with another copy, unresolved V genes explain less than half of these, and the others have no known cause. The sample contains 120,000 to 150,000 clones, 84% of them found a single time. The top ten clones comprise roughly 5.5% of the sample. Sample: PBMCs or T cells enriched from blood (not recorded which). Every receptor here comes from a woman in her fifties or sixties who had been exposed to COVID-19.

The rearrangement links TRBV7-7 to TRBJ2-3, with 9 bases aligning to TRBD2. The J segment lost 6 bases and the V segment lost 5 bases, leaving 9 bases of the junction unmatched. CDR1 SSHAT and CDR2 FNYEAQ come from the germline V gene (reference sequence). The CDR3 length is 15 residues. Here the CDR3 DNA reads TGTGCCAGCAGCCGAAAGGCGGGAGGGCCGGATACGCAGTATTTT. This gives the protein CASSRKAGGPDTQYF.

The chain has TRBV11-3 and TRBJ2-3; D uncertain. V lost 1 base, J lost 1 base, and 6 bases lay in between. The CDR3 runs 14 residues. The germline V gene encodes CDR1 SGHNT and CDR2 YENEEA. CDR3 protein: CASSLGRGTDTQYF. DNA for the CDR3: TGTGCCAGCAGCTTAGGTCGAGGCACAGATACGCAGTATTTT.

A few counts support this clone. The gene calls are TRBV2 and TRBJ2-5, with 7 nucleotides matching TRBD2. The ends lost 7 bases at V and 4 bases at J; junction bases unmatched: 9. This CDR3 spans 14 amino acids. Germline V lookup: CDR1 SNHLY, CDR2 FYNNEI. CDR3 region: CASKLAEQSETQYF. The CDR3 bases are TGTGCCAGCAAGCTAGCGGAGCAGTCAGAGACCCAGTACTTC.

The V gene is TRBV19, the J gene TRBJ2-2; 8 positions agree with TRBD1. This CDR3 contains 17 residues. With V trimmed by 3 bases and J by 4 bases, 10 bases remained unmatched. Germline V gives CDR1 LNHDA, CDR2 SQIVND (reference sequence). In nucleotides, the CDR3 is TGTGCCAGTAGTATTACGGGCAGGGGGCGCGCCACCGGGGAGCTGTTTTTT. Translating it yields CASSITGRGRATGELFF.

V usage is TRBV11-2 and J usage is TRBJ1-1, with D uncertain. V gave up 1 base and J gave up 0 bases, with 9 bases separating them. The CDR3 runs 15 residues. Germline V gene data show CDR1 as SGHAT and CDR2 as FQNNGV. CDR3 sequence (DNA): TGTGCCAGCAGCTTAGGTCCCAACATGAACACTGAAGCTTTCTTT. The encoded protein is CASSLGPNMNTEAFF.

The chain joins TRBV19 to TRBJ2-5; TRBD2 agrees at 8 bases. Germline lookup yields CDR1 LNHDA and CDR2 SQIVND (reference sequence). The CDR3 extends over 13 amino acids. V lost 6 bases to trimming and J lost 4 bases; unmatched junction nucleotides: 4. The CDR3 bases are TGTGCCAGTAGGCCTCTAGCGGGAGAGACCCAGTACTTC. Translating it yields CASRPLAGETQYF.

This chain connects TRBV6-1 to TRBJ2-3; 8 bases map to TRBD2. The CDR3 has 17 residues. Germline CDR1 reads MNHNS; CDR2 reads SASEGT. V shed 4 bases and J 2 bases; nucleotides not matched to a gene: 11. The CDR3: CASSGGRLAGPTDTQYF. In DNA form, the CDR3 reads TGTGCCAGCAGTGGAGGACGGCTAGCGGGCCCCACAGATACGCAGTATTTT.

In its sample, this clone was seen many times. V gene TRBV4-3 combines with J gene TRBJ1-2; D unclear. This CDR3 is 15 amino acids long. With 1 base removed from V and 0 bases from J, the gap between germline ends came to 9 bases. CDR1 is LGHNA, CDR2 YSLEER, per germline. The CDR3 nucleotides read TGCGCCAGCAGCCAAGTTCCGGGGTCTAACTATGGCTACACCTTC. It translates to CASSQVPGSNYGYTF.

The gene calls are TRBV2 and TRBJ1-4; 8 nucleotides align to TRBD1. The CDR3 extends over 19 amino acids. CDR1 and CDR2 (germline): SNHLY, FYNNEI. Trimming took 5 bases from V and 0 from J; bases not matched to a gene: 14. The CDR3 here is CASSLRGAGGLATNEKLFF. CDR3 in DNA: TGTGCCAGCAGTCTCCGAGGAGCAGGGGGCCTTGCAACTAATGAAAAACTGTTTTTT.

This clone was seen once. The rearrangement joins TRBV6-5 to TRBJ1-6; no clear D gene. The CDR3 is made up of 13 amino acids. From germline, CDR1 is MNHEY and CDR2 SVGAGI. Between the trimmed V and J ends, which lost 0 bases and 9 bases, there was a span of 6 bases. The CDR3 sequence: CASSYSASSPLHF. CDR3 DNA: TGTGCCAGCAGTTACTCGGCCAGTTCACCCCTCCACTTT.

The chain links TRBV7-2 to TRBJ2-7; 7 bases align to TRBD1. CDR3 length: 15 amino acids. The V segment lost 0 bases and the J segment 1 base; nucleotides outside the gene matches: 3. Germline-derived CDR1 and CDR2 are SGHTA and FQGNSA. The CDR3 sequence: CASSLAKGASYEQYF. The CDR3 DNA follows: TGTGCCAGCAGCTTAGCGAAGGGGGCGTCCTACGAGCAGTACTTC.

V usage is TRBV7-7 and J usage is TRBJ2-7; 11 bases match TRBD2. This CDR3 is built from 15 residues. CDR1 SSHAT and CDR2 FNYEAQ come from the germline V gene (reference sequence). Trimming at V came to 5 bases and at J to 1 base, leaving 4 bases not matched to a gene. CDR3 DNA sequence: TGTGCCAGCAGCCCCGGACTAGCGGGTTCCTACGAGCAGTACTTC. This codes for CASSPGLAGSYEQYF.

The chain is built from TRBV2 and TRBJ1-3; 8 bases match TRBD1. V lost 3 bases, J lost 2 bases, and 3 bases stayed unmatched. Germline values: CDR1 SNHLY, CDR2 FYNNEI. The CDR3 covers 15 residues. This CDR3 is CASSDRDRPGNTIYF. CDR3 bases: TGTGCCAGCAGTGACCGGGACAGGCCTGGAAACACCATATATTTT.

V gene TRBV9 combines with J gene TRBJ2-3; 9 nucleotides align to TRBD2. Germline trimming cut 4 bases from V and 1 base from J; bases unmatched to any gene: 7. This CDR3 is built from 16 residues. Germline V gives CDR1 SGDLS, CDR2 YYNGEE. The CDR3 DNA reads TGTGCCAGCAGCCCTCATAGCGGGGGACGCACAGATACGCAGTATTTT. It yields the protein CASSPHSGGRTDTQYF.

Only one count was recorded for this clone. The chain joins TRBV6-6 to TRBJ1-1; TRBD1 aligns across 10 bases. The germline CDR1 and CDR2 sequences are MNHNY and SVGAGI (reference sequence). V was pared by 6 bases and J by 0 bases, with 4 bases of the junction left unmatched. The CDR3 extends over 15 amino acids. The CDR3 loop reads CASRDRGIMNTEAFF. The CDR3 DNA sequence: TGTGCCAGCAGGGACAGGGGGATTATGAACACTGAAGCTTTCTTT.

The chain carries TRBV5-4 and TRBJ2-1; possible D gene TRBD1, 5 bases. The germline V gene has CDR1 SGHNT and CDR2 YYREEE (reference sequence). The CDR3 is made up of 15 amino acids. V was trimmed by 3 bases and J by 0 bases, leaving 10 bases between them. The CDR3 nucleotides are TGTGCCAGCAGCTATCAGGGTCCCTCCTACAATGAGCAGTTCTTC. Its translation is CASSYQGPSYNEQFF.

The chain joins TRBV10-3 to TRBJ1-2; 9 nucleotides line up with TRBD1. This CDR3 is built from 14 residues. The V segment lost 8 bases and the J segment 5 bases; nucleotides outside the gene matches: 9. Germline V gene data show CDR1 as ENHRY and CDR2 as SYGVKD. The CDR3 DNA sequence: TGTGCCATCGACCCGGGACAGGGTACTTATGGCTACACCTTC. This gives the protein CAIDPGQGTYGYTF.

The CDR3 DNA reads as TGTGCCAGCAGCCTCCTTAGCGGGAGCAGGGGCGAGCAGTACTTC. Translated, it gives CASSLLSGSRGEQYF. The chain has TRBV14 and TRBJ2-7, with TRBD2 matching over 9 bases. The V and J ends lost 4 bases and 6 bases, in that order; junction bases with no gene match: 10. This CDR3 has 15 residues. Germline V gene sequence: CDR1 SGHDN, CDR2 FVKESK.

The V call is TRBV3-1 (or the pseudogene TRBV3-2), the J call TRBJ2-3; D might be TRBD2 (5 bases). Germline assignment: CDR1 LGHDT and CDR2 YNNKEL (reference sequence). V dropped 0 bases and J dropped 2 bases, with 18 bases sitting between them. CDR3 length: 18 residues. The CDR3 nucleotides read TGTGCCAGCAGCCAAGAGCGCCGAGGACTGGCCGCCACAGATACGCAGTATTTT. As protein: CASSQERRGLAATDTQYF.

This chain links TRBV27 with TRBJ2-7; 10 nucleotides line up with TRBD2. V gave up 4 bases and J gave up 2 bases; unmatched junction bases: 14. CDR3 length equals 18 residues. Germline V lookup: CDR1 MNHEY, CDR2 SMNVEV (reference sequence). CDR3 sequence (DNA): TGTGCCAGCAGTTCGCTTCCAACGACTAGCGGGCCTACCTACGAGCAGTACTTC. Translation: CASSSLPTTSGPTYEQYF.

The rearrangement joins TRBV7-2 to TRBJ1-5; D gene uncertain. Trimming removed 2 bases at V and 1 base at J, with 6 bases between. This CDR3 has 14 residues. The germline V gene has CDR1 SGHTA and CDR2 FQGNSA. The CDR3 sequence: CASSLYGSNQPQHF. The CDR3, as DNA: TGTGCCAGCAGCTTATACGGGAGCAATCAGCCCCAGCATTTT.

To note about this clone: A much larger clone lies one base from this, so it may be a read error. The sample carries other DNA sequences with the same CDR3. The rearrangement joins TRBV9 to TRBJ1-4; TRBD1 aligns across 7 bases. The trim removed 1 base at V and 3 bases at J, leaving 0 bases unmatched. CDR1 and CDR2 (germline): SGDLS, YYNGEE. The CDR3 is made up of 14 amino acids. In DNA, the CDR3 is TGTGCCAGCAGCGTACAGGGGGCTAATGAAAAACTGTTTTTT. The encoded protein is CASSVQGANEKLFF.

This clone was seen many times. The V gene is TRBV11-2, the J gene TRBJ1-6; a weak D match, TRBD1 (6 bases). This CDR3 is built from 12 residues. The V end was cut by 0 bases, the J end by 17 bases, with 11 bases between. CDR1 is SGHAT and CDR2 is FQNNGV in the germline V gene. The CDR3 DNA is TGTGCCAGCAGCTTAGAGGGGGCGAGCTTCCACTTT. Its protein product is CASSLEGASFHF.